The clone carrying this T cell receptor (beta chain) occurred a few times. As yet, its antigen is unknown. TCRdb ran MiXCR on the RACE reads and lists one entry per CDR3 protein. Here the sample spans 250,000 or so distinct CDR3 sequences, around 7% being singletons. Time point specified: pre-sensitization, week 0. Documented treatment: therapeutic diphenylcyclopropenone sensitization with weekly scalp DPC. This record belongs to a study of human T cells and chemical hapten exposure. General study points: Clustering by CDR3 similarity yielded significantly more large clusters from expanded TCRs than controls.

The clonotype originates from a man between 18 and 29 years old with alopecia areata. Some clones in this sample may be carry-over from other donors' samples. The sequenced sample was whole blood, obtained in connection with sensitization to the hapten diphenylcyclopropenone (DPC).

CDR3 region: CASSQGLGFEQFF. The CDR3 nucleotides read TGCGCCAGCAGCCAAGGCTTAGGGTTTGAACAGTTCTTC. This sequence joins TRBV4-1 and TRBJ2-1, with D hard to call. With 1 base removed from V and 13 bases from J, the gap between germline ends came to 14 bases. This CDR3 is 13 amino acids long. Germline assignment: CDR1 MGHRA and CDR2 YSYEKL.